This is a list of T cell receptor beta chains from one sample in a study of CD8+ T cells in alopecia areata. The data were produced by immunoSEQ multiplex PCR, yet TCRdb's version contains in-frame clones alone and is incomplete. The repertoire holds hundreds of thousands of clones, with around 65% as singletons. Sequenced here: CD4+ T cells sorted from blood, sampled between weeks 43 and 45, from a patient treated with tofacitinib. These receptors were taken from a human donor with alopecia areata. The CDR3 runs from the conserved cysteine through the conserved F or W. Each record gives: J gene, V gene, CDR3 protein.

j_call: TRBJ1-1
v_call: TRBV4-3
cdr3_aa: CASSQEGVRGARAFF

j_call: TRBJ1-1
v_call: TRBV30
cdr3_aa: CAWRANAGTFSRGDTEAFF

j_call: TRBJ2-5
v_call: TRBV5-6
cdr3_aa: CASSLFRDRGRETQYF

j_call: TRBJ1-5
v_call: TRBV30
cdr3_aa: CAWGTGVNQPQHF

j_call: TRBJ2-5
v_call: TRBV9
cdr3_aa: CASSVDAGQETQYF

j_call: TRBJ1-2
v_call: TRBV29-1
cdr3_aa: CSVDRPQGGGYTF

j_call: TRBJ1-5
v_call: TRBV11-1
cdr3_aa: CASSPFSDTGTGGNQPQHF

j_call: TRBJ1-6
v_call: TRBV30
cdr3_aa: CAWRRLDSPLHF

j_call: TRBJ2-5
v_call: TRBV29-1
cdr3_aa: CSVDRTQETQYF

j_call: TRBJ1-5
v_call: TRBV4-3
cdr3_aa: CASSQEMDQPQHF

j_call: TRBJ2-7
v_call: TRBV7-8
cdr3_aa: CASSLLKVGRMSGEQYF

j_call: TRBJ2-3
v_call: TRBV29-1
cdr3_aa: CSQCDGTDTQYF

j_call: TRBJ1-1
v_call: TRBV7-2
cdr3_aa: CASSLGQTNTEAFF

j_call: TRBJ1-1
v_call: TRBV18
cdr3_aa: CASSPPGPGTGPGGAFF

j_call: TRBJ2-5
v_call: TRBV6-1
cdr3_aa: CASSPPQETQYF

j_call: TRBJ1-5
v_call: TRBV5-5
cdr3_aa: CASSLDSNQPQHF

j_call: TRBJ2-7
v_call: TRBV30
cdr3_aa: CAWSVKGYEQYF

j_call: TRBJ1-4
v_call: TRBV2
cdr3_aa: CASSTRDRGRVGEKLFF

j_call: TRBJ2-6
v_call: TRBV5-6
cdr3_aa: CASSRRESGANVLTF

j_call: TRBJ2-1
v_call: TRBV27
cdr3_aa: CASIPRGTVYNEQFF

j_call: TRBJ2-3
v_call: TRBV5-1
cdr3_aa: CASSLGDGFTQYF

j_call: TRBJ2-1
v_call: TRBV6-5
cdr3_aa: CASSYSVPGAGNEQFF

j_call: TRBJ2-4
v_call: TRBV2
cdr3_aa: CASEGGILAKNIQYF

j_call: TRBJ2-5
v_call: TRBV15
cdr3_aa: CATSRAPVETQYF

j_call: TRBJ2-7
v_call: TRBV30
cdr3_aa: CAWSRDRWQYF

j_call: TRBJ2-7
v_call: TRBV27
cdr3_aa: CASSTRTGGDEQYF

j_call: TRBJ1-2
v_call: TRBV29-1
cdr3_aa: CSVTDRGNYGYTF

j_call: TRBJ1-2
v_call: TRBV25-1
cdr3_aa: CASSEPGSLRGYTF

j_call: TRBJ1-3
v_call: TRBV29-1
cdr3_aa: CSVIFSGNTIYF

j_call: TRBJ2-1
v_call: TRBV7-3
cdr3_aa: CASSLTRGGTGKGNEQFF

j_call: TRBJ1-4
v_call: TRBV29-1
cdr3_aa: CSVEDGQGRGEKLFF

j_call: TRBJ1-2
v_call: TRBV11-3
cdr3_aa: CASSSGPLYGYTF

j_call: TRBJ1-6
v_call: TRBV30
cdr3_aa: CAWSVRGDSSPLHF

j_call: TRBJ2-5
v_call: TRBV29-1
cdr3_aa: CSVAPSGGAETQYF

j_call: TRBJ1-6
v_call: TRBV4-3
cdr3_aa: CASSQRGQGVYNSPLHF

j_call: TRBJ2-5
v_call: TRBV4-3
cdr3_aa: CASSQAQELGKTQYF

j_call: TRBJ2-7
v_call: TRBV7-2
cdr3_aa: CASSFDIRTGEQYF

j_call: TRBJ2-1
v_call: TRBV14
cdr3_aa: CASSQVGSIIGEQFF

j_call: TRBJ1-2
v_call: TRBV7-8
cdr3_aa: CASSRRGQSGYGYTF

j_call: TRBJ1-2
v_call: TRBV2
cdr3_aa: CASRGANYGYTF

j_call: TRBJ2-2
v_call: TRBV7-3
cdr3_aa: CASSSTNTGELFF

j_call: TRBJ2-3
v_call: TRBV20-1
cdr3_aa: CSASREAQYF

j_call: TRBJ2-7
v_call: TRBV6-1
cdr3_aa: CASSSGTGGSYEQYF

j_call: TRBJ1-2
v_call: TRBV7-9
cdr3_aa: CASSFGRGGDGYTF

j_call: TRBJ1-2
v_call: TRBV29-1
cdr3_aa: CSVDDRSRGANTF

j_call: TRBJ2-1
v_call: TRBV6-5
cdr3_aa: CATRGLPSNEQFF

j_call: TRBJ1-6
v_call: TRBV30
cdr3_aa: CAARVGGNSPLHF

j_call: TRBJ2-6
v_call: TRBV7-8
cdr3_aa: CASSLVGLLISGANVLTF

j_call: TRBJ2-1
v_call: TRBV7-8
cdr3_aa: CASSLRRGLSYNEQFF